Listed here is a single T cell receptor (beta chain). What it recognizes is unknown. Just one base apart from a much larger clone, this may be a read error. Germline CDR1 reads SGHDT; CDR2 reads YYEEEE. The CDR3 extends over 15 amino acids. No cell sorting was done before RNA was extracted from the tissue. Distant lung tissue was collected more than 3 cm away from the tumor edge. Between August and November 2014, newly diagnosed, chemotherapy-naive lung cancer patients underwent thoracic surgery in China. The library came from three nested PCR rounds adapted from ARM-PCR protocols. TCRdb itself ran the multiplex PCR reads through MiXCR, one entry per CDR3 protein. The table records approximately 66,000 distinct CDR3 sequences, 61% of them present only once. The entry originates in a study of tumor and adjacent non-tumor tissue in lung cancer. Across the study: The cohort had 12 adenocarcinoma, 2 squamous cell and 1 small cell patients. Study results and limitations: Top 100 clones took a larger repertoire share in normal lung.

The rearrangement links TRBV5-6 to TRBJ2-3; D call uncertain. The receptor comes from a man between 65 and 85 years old with non-small cell lung cancer. The sample was distant non-tumor lung tissue. As DNA, the CDR3 is TGTGCCAGCAACTTGGCGCTAAGGAAGGGAGATACGCAGTATTTT. Protein: CASNLALRKGDTQYF. Full variable domain (rest looked up from reference TRBV5-6 and TRBJ2-3): DAGVTQSPTHLIKTRGQQVTLRCSPKSGHDTVSWYQQALGQGPQFIFQYYEEEERQRGNFPDRFSGHQFPNYSSELNVNALLLGDSALYLCASNLALRKGDTQYFGPGTRLTVL.